This T cell receptor beta chain was obtained from a study of OX40 agonist ivuxolimab in advanced cancers. Study in general: Participants, roughly 81% male, averaged roughly 60 years of age, ranging from roughly 23 to 90. General study findings and limits: The work left the antigen specificity of expanded peripheral T cells undetermined. Those patients achieving a partial response at 0.1-3.0 mg/kg showed among the lowest clonal expansion.

Germline V lookup: CDR1 SGDLS, CDR2 YYNGEE. Trimming cost V 0 bases and J 4 bases; bases outside gene matches: 2. The CDR3 loop spans 15 amino acids. Remarks on this clone: Antigen: not known.

Clones were read by immunoSEQ multiplex PCR, and TCRdb kept only the in-frame ones, dropping some. The sample has 6,500 to 8,000 clones; about 94% are singletons. The V gene is TRBV9, the J gene TRBJ2-2, with 8 bases fitting TRBD2. Sequenced here: CD4+ or CD8+ T cells sorted from blood, sampled in a trial of the OX40 agonist ivuxolimab. This TCR was recovered from an adult with an advanced solid tumor such as melanoma, head and neck, liver or kidney cancer. CDR3 residues: CASSVDLAGTGELFF. CDR3 coding DNA: TGTGCCAGCAGCGTAGACCTAGCGGGCACCGGGGAGCTGTTTTTT.